This T cell receptor (beta chain) appears in the sequencing data of a study of spatial heterogeneity in lung cancer. Overall study context: The average appearance count of each unique TCR and UMI combination in raw reads was more than ten. Study results and caveats: Regional and ubiquitous nonsynonymous mutations were tracked by counts of regional and ubiquitous expanded TCRs, respectively. Within tumors, counts of expanded alpha and beta TCRs tracked tumor mutation counts.

The presence of a unique molecular identifier marked each TCR cDNA molecule. TCRdb re-derived calls from the 5' RACE reads in MiXCR, one entry per CDR3 protein. The table lists tens of thousands of distinct CDR3 sequences, about a sixth of them singletons. This clonotype appeared a few times. Its antigen remains unknown. This CDR3 comprises 14 residues. The germline V and J ends were trimmed by 5 bases and 5 bases, with 16 bases remaining between them. Germline loops: CDR1 SEHNR, CDR2 FQNEAQ (reference sequence). As to time point: sample taken at primary tumor resection. A total of around 72 untreated early-stage non-small cell lung cancer patients served as donors.

The sequences come from lung tumor tissue, collected at surgery. The receptor was isolated from a female donor with early-stage non-small cell lung cancer. The rearrangement uses TRBV7-9 and TRBJ2-7; weak D call: TRBD1 (5 bases). The CDR3 bases are TGTGCCAGCAGCCATAGGGGATCCCCGGACGAGCAGTACTTC. This encodes CASSHRGSPDEQYF.